The rows below give T cell receptor beta chains drawn from one sample of a study of graft-versus-host responses after intestinal transplantation. Produced via immunoSEQ multiplex PCR; TCRdb's table is partial and in-frame only. This table has about 3,000 clones, approximately 31% appearing once. Sequences were derived from alloreactive CD4+ T cells from a mixed lymphocyte reaction culture, sampled before transplantation. The receptor set was obtained from a human patient who was an organ donor for intestinal transplantation. Both conserved end residues are part of each CDR3. A D gene is named only where the DNA matches it firmly. For some rows the clone size is stated as once, few or many, or as a class when expanded; others skip it.

-	few	TRBV5-1	16	TRBJ2-3	TGCGCCAGCAGCCCTGGGAACAGTCACTTCACAGATACGCAGTATTTT	CASSPGNSHFTDTQYF
-	-	TRBV2	14	TRBJ1-1	TGTGCCAGCAGTGTAATAGGGGGGGCCACTGAAGCTTTCTTT	CASSVIGGATEAFF
-	-	TRBV19	16	TRBJ1-5	TGTGCCAGTAGTAAGACGGTCAGCCCTAGCAATCAGCCCCAGCATTTT	CASSKTVSPSNQPQHF
TRBD2	few	TRBV5-4	19	TRBJ2-3	TGTGCCAGCAGCTTAGCCGGACTAGCGGGAAGAATTAGCACAGATACGCAGTATTTT	CASSLAGLAGRISTDTQYF
-	few	TRBV19	14	TRBJ2-1	TGTGCCAGTAGCCTATCCGGGCTTTACAATGAGCAGTTCTTC	CASSLSGLYNEQFF
-	-	TRBV4-2	12	TRBJ2-7	TGTGCCAGCAGCCAGGATAGTTACGAGCAGTACTTC	CASSQDSYEQYF
TRBD2	once	TRBV6-1	13	TRBJ2-5	TGTGCCAGCAGTTTAGCGGGGAGGGAGACCCAGTACTTC	CASSLAGRETQYF
-	-	TRBV30	13	TRBJ2-3	TGTGCCTGGAGTGTTAAAGGAACAGATACGCAGTATTTT	CAWSVKGTDTQYF
-	large	TRBV28	12	TRBJ2-7	TGTGCCAGCAGTTTGGGGGCGGGCAAGGGCTACTTC	CASSLGAGKGYF
-	-	TRBV6-5	14	TRBJ1-3	TGTGCCAGCAGTTACACGGCTTCTGGAAACACCATATATTTT	CASSYTASGNTIYF
-	-	TRBV6-6	11	TRBJ2-3	TGTGCCAGCAGCGCGTTGGATACGCAGTATTTT	CASSALDTQYF
-	few	TRBV30	16	TRBJ2-5	TGTGCCTGGAGTCCAGGGGTGGGAAACCTACAAGAGACCCAGTACTTC	CAWSPGVGNLQETQYF
TRBD2	-	TRBV28	17	TRBJ2-5	TGTGCCAGCAGTCAAGAACCAGCGGGGGGCCTGGTGGAGACCCAGTACTTC	CASSQEPAGGLVETQYF
-	-	TRBV5-8	13	TRBJ2-7	TGTGCCAGCAGCTTGGCGGGCATCTACGAGCAGTACTTC	CASSLAGIYEQYF
-	-	TRBV28	13	TRBJ1-1	TGTGCCAGCAGCCCGAGGGTGAACACTGAAGCTTTCTTT	CASSPRVNTEAFF
-	-	TRBV5-1	14	TRBJ1-1	TGCGCCAGCAGCTCCAACAGGGTTAGCACTGAAGCTTTCTTT	CASSSNRVSTEAFF
-	-	TRBV9	14	TRBJ1-3	TGTGCCAGCTCCACCCTCAGCTCTGGAAACACCATATATTTT	CASSTLSSGNTIYF
-	-	TRBV11-2	12	TRBJ1-5	TGTGCCAGCAGCTTAGGGGATCAGCCCCAGCATTTT	CASSLGDQPQHF
TRBD2	-	TRBV11-3	16	TRBJ2-3	TGTGCCAGCAGCTTATATAGCGGGGGGGGCACAGATACGCAGTATTTT	CASSLYSGGGTDTQYF
-	-	TRBV5-1	16	TRBJ2-5	TGCGCCAGCAGCTTGGAACTTACGGGCCCCCAAGAGACCCAGTACTTC	CASSLELTGPQETQYF
TRBD1	large	TRBV6-5	14	TRBJ1-1	TGTGCCAGCAGTCCAGGGGGCATGAACACTGAAGCTTTCTTT	CASSPGGMNTEAFF
TRBD2	few	TRBV5-1	17	TRBJ2-3	TGCGCCAGCAGCTTGGTCAGCGGGGCCCTTCGAACAGATACGCAGTATTTT	CASSLVSGALRTDTQYF
-	-	TRBV7-3	13	TRBJ2-4	TGTGCCAGCAGCCCAGACCCTACAGACATTCAGTACTTC	CASSPDPTDIQYF
TRBD1	few	TRBV7-9	15	TRBJ1-6	TGTGCCAGCACCTCACCCGGACAGGGTAATTCACCCCTCCACTTT	CASTSPGQGNSPLHF
-	once	TRBV7-5	16	TRBJ2-1	TGTGTCAGAAGCTTTTTTCTGCAGGGGGACTACAATGAGCAGTTCTTC	CVRSFFLQGDYNEQFF
TRBD2	-	TRBV6-5	15	TRBJ2-1	TGTGCCAGCAGCCCCAGACTAGCGGGGCTCGGTGAGCAGTTCTTC	CASSPRLAGLGEQFF
TRBD2	-	TRBV12-5	19	TRBJ2-3	TGTGCTAGTGGTTTGGCACTTGGGTGGCGGGGGGGTAACACAGATACGCAGTATTTT	CASGLALGWRGGNTDTQYF
TRBD1	-	TRBV28	15	TRBJ2-5	TGTGCCAGCAGTTTCCGGGACAGGTACCAAGAGACCCAGTACTTC	CASSFRDRYQETQYF
-	-	TRBV6-5	15	TRBJ1-5	TGTGCCAGCAGTTACGGTGGGGTGAGCAATCAGCCCCAGCATTTT	CASSYGGVSNQPQHF
-	-	TRBV4-2	15	TRBJ1-4	TGTGCCAGCAGCCAATTATCCGGGGTCAATGAAAAACTGTTTTTT	CASSQLSGVNEKLFF
TRBD1	medium-sized	TRBV18	16	TRBJ1-2	TGTGCCAGCTCGCCGGACCAGGGGGCTCTTGACTATGGCTACACCTTC	CASSPDQGALDYGYTF
-	few	TRBV4-3	16	TRBJ2-7	TGCGCCAGCAGCCGAAAGGGCCCTACCGAGTCCTACGAGCAGTACTTC	CASSRKGPTESYEQYF
-	few	TRBV6-4	15	TRBJ1-2	TGTGCCAGCAGAGGGTCAGGGCTACTAAGAAATGGCTACACCTTC	CASRGSGLLRNGYTF
-	large	TRBV18	15	TRBJ1-1	TGTGCCAGCTCACCACCGCAGGGAAGGAACACTGAAGCTTTCTTT	CASSPPQGRNTEAFF
TRBD2	-	TRBV6-5	15	TRBJ2-5	TGTGCCAGCAGTGACTTAGCGGGGGGACAAGAGACCCAGTACTTC	CASSDLAGGQETQYF
-	medium-sized	TRBV7-6	12	TRBJ2-1	TGTGCCAGCAGCTTATACCACAATGAGCAGTTCTTC	CASSLYHNEQFF
-	-	TRBV30	15	TRBJ1-6	TGTGCCTGGAGTGCCCGGACCGCCCATAATTCACCCCTCCACTTT	CAWSARTAHNSPLHF
TRBD2	-	TRBV5-6	14	TRBJ2-7	TGTGCCAGCAGCTTGAAGCGGGGGGGGTACGAGCAGTACTTC	CASSLKRGGYEQYF
-	-	TRBV28	13	TRBJ2-2	TGTGCCATTCTAAACACGAACACCGGGGAGCTGTTTTTT	CAILNTNTGELFF
-	large	TRBV25-1	12	TRBJ1-2	TGTGCCAGCAGGGAGGGGGGCTATGGCTACACCTTC	CASREGGYGYTF